These T cell receptor beta chains were read from a single sample in a study of blood T cell repertoires in COVID-19. Profiled with immunoSEQ multiplex PCR; TCRdb holds only in-frame clones, not every one. The sample holds 250,000 to 400,000 clones, around 88% seen once. Sequencing was carried out using peripheral blood. Every receptor here comes from a woman in her thirties with COVID-19, enrolled during active disease. Both conserved end residues are part of each CDR3. The order of the fields is D gene, clone size, V gene, J gene, CDR3 DNA, CDR3 protein. A D gene is named only where the DNA matches it firmly. Not every row has a clone size; where given, it reads once, few, many or a size class.

TRBD1	NA	TRBV2	TRBJ1-3	TGTGCCAGCAGCCCAGACAGGGCTGGAAACACCATATATTTT	CASSPDRAGNTIYF
TRBD1	NA	TRBV25-1	TRBJ1-1	TGTGCCAGCAGTGAGACCCTCAGGGGGAGAGCTTTCTTT	CASSETLRGRAFF
NA	NA	TRBV6-4	TRBJ1-6	TGTGCCAGCAGTCCCCTAGGCGAAGGTGGTTCACCCCTCCACTTT	CASSPLGEGGSPLHF
NA	NA	TRBV19	TRBJ1-5	TGTGCCAGTAGTATGCCCCCGGACACGTGGCCCCAGCATTTT	CASSMPPDTWPQHF
TRBD1	NA	TRBV18	TRBJ1-4	TGTGCCAGCTCACCACGACAGGGTGGGGATGAAAAACTGTTTTTT	CASSPRQGGDEKLFF
NA	NA	TRBV5-4	TRBJ1-3	TGTGCCAGCAGTGATAAGAGAGGTGGAAACACCATATATTTT	CASSDKRGGNTIYF
NA	NA	TRBV6-1	TRBJ1-2	TGTGCCAGCAGCCAAGGGCTCCAGGGCCATGGCTACACCTTC	CASSQGLQGHGYTF
NA	NA	TRBV28	TRBJ2-1	TGTGCCAGCAGTCCCTTCCTTTACAATGAGCAGTTCTTC	CASSPFLYNEQFF
TRBD1	NA	TRBV6-2/TRBV6-3	TRBJ1-5	TGTGCCAGCAGTTACGGACAGGGATTTCAGCCCCAGCATTTT	CASSYGQGFQPQHF
TRBD2	NA	TRBV29-1	TRBJ2-3	TGCAGCGTATTAGCGGGGGGGCCAGTTACGCAGTATTTT	CSVLAGGPVTQYF
NA	NA	TRBV14	TRBJ1-1	TGTGCCAGCAGCCAAGTAACAGTTCTTCCTTTCTTT	CASSQVTVLPFF
NA	NA	TRBV28	TRBJ1-2	TGTGCCAGCACGCGGGATAGGTATGGCTACACCTTC	CASTRDRYGYTF
TRBD1	NA	TRBV19	TRBJ2-1	TGTGCCAGTAGGCCGGGACAGCGGCACAATGAGCAGTTCTTC	CASRPGQRHNEQFF
NA	NA	TRBV12-3/TRBV12-4	TRBJ1-2	TGTGCCAGCAGTTTAGCGGGCTCTGGCTACACCTTC	CASSLAGSGYTF
TRBD2	NA	TRBV30	TRBJ2-1	TGTGCCTGGAGTGTTAGCGGGGAACCCTACAATGAGCAGTTCTTC	CAWSVSGEPYNEQFF
TRBD2	NA	TRBV12-5	TRBJ2-1	TGTGCTAGTGGTTTTCACCTAGCGGGGGGGCGGAATGAGCAGTTCTTC	CASGFHLAGGRNEQFF
NA	NA	TRBV6-5	TRBJ1-2	TGTGCCAGCAGTTACTCGAACACGGGGGAAGCCTATGGCTACACCTTC	CASSYSNTGEAYGYTF
NA	NA	TRBV9	TRBJ1-3	TGTGCCAGCAGCGTAGACAGGGCTGGAAACACCATATATTTT	CASSVDRAGNTIYF
TRBD1	NA	TRBV13	TRBJ2-1	TGTGCCAGCAGCTTAGACAGGGGGCACGATGAGCAGTTCTTC	CASSLDRGHDEQFF
TRBD1	NA	TRBV6-6	TRBJ1-1	TGTGCCAGCAGTTACCGAGGGGGCGGGAGGACTGAAGCTTTCTTT	CASSYRGGGRTEAFF
NA	NA	TRBV9	TRBJ2-3	TGTGCCAGCAGCGTAGGGACAGATAGCACAGATACGCAGTATTTT	CASSVGTDSTDTQYF
TRBD2	NA	TRBV5-1	TRBJ2-2	TGCGCCAGCAGCTCCTTAGCGGGGGGAAACACCGGGGAGCTGTTTTTT	CASSSLAGGNTGELFF
TRBD1	NA	TRBV18	TRBJ1-1	TGTGCCAGCTCACCACCTAGTCCAGGGGGGCCTTGGGGCACTGAAGCTTTCTTT	CASSPPSPGGPWGTEAFF
NA	NA	TRBV15	TRBJ1-2	TGTGCCACCAGCAGAGGGACTATGTACGGCTACACCTTC	CATSRGTMYGYTF
TRBD1	NA	TRBV28	TRBJ1-1	TGTGCCAGCAACAGCGCCGGGACAGGGGGTCGGAACACTGAAGCTTTCTTT	CASNSAGTGGRNTEAFF
NA	NA	TRBV18	TRBJ2-5	TGTGCCAGCCACAAGTCCCACCAAGAGACCCAGTACTTC	CASHKSHQETQYF
TRBD1	NA	TRBV30	TRBJ2-7	TGTGCCTGGAGCGGCGGACAGGGCTACGAGCAGTACTTC	CAWSGGQGYEQYF
TRBD1	NA	TRBV4-3	TRBJ2-2	TGCGCCAGCAGCCAAGGGCAGGGGGCCAACACCGGGGAGCTGTTTTTT	CASSQGQGANTGELFF
NA	once	TRBV2	TRBJ2-7	TGTGCCAGCAGTGAGGAGAGGGCCTACGAGCAGTACTTC	CASSEERAYEQYF
TRBD2	NA	TRBV11-2	TRBJ2-5	TGTGCCAGCAGCTTAGTTCCGTTAGCGGGGGGTGGAGAGACCCAGTACTTC	CASSLVPLAGGGETQYF
NA	once	TRBV6-1	TRBJ1-4	TGTGCCAGCAGTGAAAGGCTTGCTGGCCTTGGAGGTGAAAAACTGTTTTTT	CASSERLAGLGGEKLFF
NA	NA	TRBV27	TRBJ2-3	TGTGCCAGCAGTCGCCCAAGCCACGCTAGCACAGATACGCAGTATTTT	CASSRPSHASTDTQYF
TRBD2	few	TRBV28	TRBJ2-3	TGTGCCAGCAGTTCCTCGGGGGGGCTTACAGATACGCAGTATTTT	CASSSSGGLTDTQYF
NA	NA	TRBV6-5	TRBJ1-2	TGTGCCAGCAGATCCACGACAGGTGACTATGGCTACACCTTC	CASRSTTGDYGYTF
TRBD2	NA	TRBV3-1/TRBV3-2	TRBJ2-5	TGTGCCAGCAGCCAAGTGTTAGCGGGGGCGGGGGAGACCCAGTACTTC	CASSQVLAGAGETQYF
TRBD1	NA	TRBV2	TRBJ1-2	TGTGCCAGCAGGGAGACAGGGGTATATGGCTACACCTTC	CASRETGVYGYTF
TRBD2	NA	TRBV9	TRBJ2-1	TGTGCCAGCAGCGCCCTAGCGGGGGCGTCCTACAATGAGCAGTTCTTC	CASSALAGASYNEQFF